This T cell receptor (beta chain) was recovered during a study of cytomegalovirus exposure and HLA in healthy donors. Whole-study context: Early release data held tens of millions of unique TCRs from HLA-typed donors. General study results and limits: TCR sequences were mostly rare, though some public TCRs occurred in many donors.

As for this clone: Its antigen is unknown.

The CDR3 totals 15 residues. V was pared by 3 bases and J by 3 bases, with 15 bases between. Germline-derived CDR1 and CDR2 are SGDLS and YYNGEE. PCR employed 60 Vbeta and 13 Jbeta primers. Libraries were prepared by immunoSEQ multiplex PCR; TCRdb keeps only in-frame clonotypes and omits some of them. The sample records 50,000 to 55,000 clones, 81% being singletons. The chain carries TRBV9 and TRBJ1-2; the D is unclear. Sample: PBMCs. The sequence derives from a boy aged 5-17 years in good health and CMV-seropositive. The CDR3 loop reads CASSGPQVYYYGYTF. As DNA, the CDR3 is TGTGCCAGCAGCGGCCCCCAGGTATACTACTATGGCTACACCTTC.